The 23 T cell receptor beta chains given below trace back to one sample, sequenced in a study of blood T cells in healthy people across ages. The authors ran a second PCR of roughly 6 to 12 cycles using a sample-barcoded 5' primer and a J-beta primer mix. TCRdb re-called the 5' RACE reads through MiXCR, storing one row per CDR3 protein. This table holds over 1,500,000 distinct CDR3 sequences, more than 35% found once. The sequenced sample was blood. All receptors derive from a human donor in good health.

The J gene is TRBJ2-7, the V gene TRBV18; D gene ambiguous. This CDR3 contains 13 residues. The germline V gene encodes CDR1 KGHSH and CDR2 LQKENI. V shed 0 bases and J shed 3 bases, with 6 bases lying between them. The CDR3 sequence is CASSPPEDYEQYF. The CDR3 nucleotides are TGTGCCAGCTCACCACCCGAGGACTACGAGCAGTACTTC.

This clonotype has just a few counts. The rearrangement joins TRBV9 to TRBJ2-7; D not resolved. The germline V gene encodes CDR1 SGDLS and CDR2 YYNGEE. CDR3 length: 16 residues. Trimming pared 3 bases from V and 5 bases from J, leaving 21 bases between. The CDR3 spells CASSGARQLPVDEQYF. The CDR3, as DNA: TGTGCCAGCAGCGGAGCCCGCCAACTCCCCGTCGACGAGCAGTACTTC.

The table lists this clonotype with a few counts. The chain joins TRBV20-1 to TRBJ2-3, with TRBD2 identical over 14 bases. The CDR3 is 17 amino acids. V lost 1 base, J lost 3 bases, and 6 bases stayed unmatched. Germline CDR1 reads DFQATT; CDR2 reads SNEGSKA (reference sequence). The chain's CDR3 is CSARGPGTSGGTDTQYF. The CDR3 DNA reads as TGCAGTGCTAGAGGCCCTGGGACTAGCGGGGGAACAGATACGCAGTATTTT.

This clonotype was detected a few times. This chain links TRBV7-2 with TRBJ2-3; 7 bases fit TRBD2. Losses at the gene ends were 4 bases for V and 4 bases for J; bases not matched to a gene: 2. The CDR3 is made up of 13 amino acids. The germline CDR1 and CDR2 sequences are SGHTA and FQGNSA. CDR3 loop: CASSSAGADTQYF. DNA of the CDR3: TGTGCCAGCAGCTCGGCGGGGGCAGATACGCAGTATTTT.

The J gene is TRBJ1-2, the V gene TRBV7-9; no definite D call. Germline V gene lookup returns CDR1 SEHNR and CDR2 FQNEAQ (reference sequence). The CDR3 has 14 amino acids. Trimming pared 5 bases from V and 8 bases from J, leaving 18 bases between. The CDR3 is CASSRAVGSRGYTF. The DNA of the CDR3 is TGTGCCAGCAGCCGTGCAGTTGGCTCTCGGGGCTACACCTTC.

J is TRBJ2-7 and V is TRBV4-1; D uncertain. The germline V and J ends were trimmed by 5 bases and 9 bases, with 17 bases remaining between them. This CDR3 is built from 13 residues. The germline V gene has CDR1 MGHRA and CDR2 YSYEKL. The DNA of the CDR3 is TGCGCCAGCAGCTTACACAGCGAACAGCCGCAGTACTTC. Residues: CASSLHSEQPQYF.

The chain is built from TRBV20-1 and TRBJ2-7; 10 positions agree with TRBD2. CDR3 length: 15 residues. From germline, CDR1 is DFQATT and CDR2 SNEGSKA (reference sequence). The V segment lost 2 bases and the J segment 5 bases; nucleotides outside the gene matches: 9. CDR3 sequence: CSARQQAGGRNEQYF. CDR3 coding DNA: TGCAGTGCTAGACAACAAGCGGGGGGGCGAAACGAGCAGTACTTC.

The gene calls are TRBV5-5 and TRBJ2-1, with TRBD2 matching 14 bases. The junction had 9 bases not matched to a gene; V was cut back by 4 bases and J by 9 bases. This CDR3 is built from 16 residues. Germline V gives CDR1 SGHKS, CDR2 YYEKEE (reference sequence). As DNA, the CDR3 is TGTGCCAGCAGCCCGACTAGCGGGGGGGCTTTTGGTGAGCAGTTCTTC. Translating it yields CASSPTSGGAFGEQFF.

Written as DNA, the CDR3 is TGTGCCAGCAGCCCCTTTTTTCATGGGCAGCCCCAGCATTTT. Translated, it gives CASSPFFHGQPQHF. The rearrangement links TRBV2 to TRBJ1-5; D remains ambiguous. The CDR3 has 14 amino acids. The germline V gene has CDR1 SNHLY and CDR2 FYNNEI. The V end was cut by 6 bases, the J end by 7 bases, with 16 bases between. The whole variable domain, filled in from reference TRBV2 and TRBJ1-5, reads EPEVTQTPSHQVTQMGQEVILRCVPISNHLYFYWYRQILGQKVEFLVSFYNNEISEKSEIFDDQFSVERPDGSNFTLKIRSTKLEDSAMYFCASSPFFHGQPQHFGDGTRLSIL.

The chain uses TRBV30 and TRBJ2-1; D is undetermined. CDR1 GTSNPN and CDR2 SVGIG come from the germline V gene (reference sequence). The CDR3 has 11 amino acids. V dropped 3 bases and J dropped 4 bases, with 4 bases sitting between them. The CDR3 loop reads CAWRAYNEQFF. The CDR3 nucleotides are TGTGCCTGGAGAGCGTACAATGAGCAGTTCTTC.

Many counts were recorded for this clonotype. The chain joins TRBV20-1 to TRBJ1-2, with D uncertain. Germline V gene data show CDR1 as DFQATT and CDR2 as SNEGSKA (reference sequence). The CDR3 loop spans 13 amino acids. With 3 bases removed from V and 6 bases from J, the gap between germline ends came to 14 bases. The CDR3 reads CSASKGKLDGYTF. In nucleotides, the CDR3 is TGCAGTGCTAGTAAAGGGAAGTTGGATGGCTACACCTTC.

This clonotype was seen a few times. The CDR3 reads CSALMPGNWDTQYF. For the CDR3, the DNA is TGCAGTGCTCTGATGCCGGGGAATTGGGATACGCAGTATTTT. The V and J genes are TRBV20-1 and TRBJ2-3; weak D call: TRBD2 (5 bases). CDR3 size: 14 residues. The V end was cut by 5 bases, the J end by 6 bases, with 18 bases between. CDR1 DFQATT and CDR2 SNEGSKA come from the germline V gene (reference sequence).

This clonotype showed up just a few times. The CDR3, as DNA: TGTGCCAGCAGCAGAGCGGGGGGGCCCACAGATACGCAGTATTTT. It codes for CASSRAGGPTDTQYF. The chain recombines TRBV7-2 with TRBJ2-3, with 10 bases identical to TRBD2. This CDR3 is 15 amino acids long. Germline V gives CDR1 SGHTA, CDR2 FQGNSA. V lost 5 bases and J lost 2; bases outside the gene matches: 4.

In this sample, this clonotype turned up a few times. V usage is TRBV6-5 and J usage is TRBJ2-5; perhaps D is TRBD1 or TRBD2 (5 bases each). Germline V gives CDR1 MNHEY, CDR2 SVGAGI. The CDR3 has 15 residues. Trimming stripped 6 bases from V and 5 bases from J, with 19 bases between. CDR3 sequence: CASSLHRGVKETQYF. DNA for the CDR3: TGTGCCAGCAGCCTCCACCGGGGCGTTAAGGAGACCCAGTACTTC.

The chain joins TRBV7-9 to TRBJ1-1; D uncertain. The CDR3 sequence is 12 residues long. With 5 bases removed from V and 8 bases from J, the gap between germline ends came to 12 bases. Germline values: CDR1 SEHNR, CDR2 FQNEAQ (reference sequence). The CDR3 nucleotides read TGTGCCAGCAGCCAGACGGACCTAGAAGCTTTCTTT. Protein product: CASSQTDLEAFF.

This clonotype appeared a few times. The V call is TRBV10-3, the J call TRBJ2-7; TRBD1 aligns across 7 bases. Unmatched junction bases numbered 7, after V lost 6 bases and J lost 2 bases. Per the germline V gene, CDR1 is ENHRY and CDR2 is SYGVKD. The CDR3 runs 14 residues. CDR3 DNA: TGTGCCATCAGCTATGGACAGGTCGCCTACGAGCAGTACTTC. Protein product: CAISYGQVAYEQYF.

V is TRBV4-2 and J is TRBJ2-3, with 7 bases lining up with TRBD1. CDR3 length: 15 amino acids. V lost 0 bases and J lost 4; bases outside the gene matches: 4. Per germline, CDR1 LGHNA and CDR2 YNFKEQ. The CDR3 loop is CASSQDKTGPDTQYF. The CDR3 DNA sequence: TGTGCCAGCAGCCAAGATAAGACAGGGCCAGATACGCAGTATTTT.

The chain links TRBV24-1 to TRBJ2-1, with 7 positions matching TRBD1. Germline V gene data show CDR1 as KGHDR and CDR2 as SFDVKD. The CDR3 totals 14 residues. J was trimmed by 0 bases and V by 6 bases; bases with no gene match: 1. CDR3 protein: CATSPGGSYNEQFF. The CDR3 DNA follows: TGTGCCACCAGTCCAGGGGGCTCCTACAATGAGCAGTTCTTC.

The chain employs TRBV14 and TRBJ2-7; D is perhaps TRBD1 (5 bases). The CDR3 length is 15 residues. V was shortened by 1 base and J by 0 bases, with 10 bases between the two germline ends. Germline CDR1 and CDR2: SGHDN and FVKESK. The CDR3 sequence is CASSQGGQGSYEQYF. The CDR3 DNA reads TGTGCCAGCAGCCAAGGCGGACAAGGCTCCTACGAGCAGTACTTC. Full variable domain (rest looked up from reference TRBV14 and TRBJ2-7): EAGVTQFPSHSVIEKGQTVTLRCDPISGHDNLYWYRRVMGKEIKFLLHFVKESKQDESGMPNNRFLAERTGGTYSTLKVQPAELEDSGVYFCASSQGGQGSYEQYFGPGTRLTVT.

A few counts support this clonotype. The V call is TRBV20-1, the J call TRBJ2-1; 8 bases match TRBD2. The V gene's germline CDR1 is DFQATT and CDR2 SNEGSKA (reference sequence). V lost 0 bases and J lost 13; bases outside the gene matches: 5. The CDR3 consists of 12 residues. The CDR3 is CSARDRGGGQFF. The CDR3 nucleotides are TGCAGTGCTAGAGATCGGGGGGGCGGACAGTTCTTC.

The rearrangement links TRBV7-2 to TRBJ2-5; TRBD1 might be the D (6 bases). With 5 bases removed from V and 2 bases from J, the gap between germline ends came to 18 bases. Germline CDR1 and CDR2: SGHTA and FQGNSA. The CDR3 consists of 16 residues. CDR3 in amino acids: CASSPTKGDTQETQYF. CDR3 coding DNA: TGTGCCAGCAGCCCAACCAAGGGGGACACTCAAGAGACCCAGTACTTC.

Of note for this clonotype: A much larger clone differs from this one at a single base, so this may be a read error. The rearrangement joins TRBV29-1 to TRBJ2-6, with D perhaps matching TRBD1 (5 bases). The CDR3 runs to 12 residues. In germline, CDR1 is SQVTM, CDR2 ANQGSEA. As DNA, the CDR3 is TGCAGCGTGAACTCTGGGGCCAACGTCCGGACTTTC. Translating gives CSVNSGANVRTF.

As for this clonotype: Its ends do not fully match the called genes, so a read error is possible. The CDR3 reads CASGLESETQYF. CDR3 bases: TGCGCCAGCGGCTTGGAATCAGAGACCCAGTACTTC. The gene calls are TRBV5-1 and TRBJ2-5; no reliable D call. The CDR3 totals 12 residues. Germline V gene sequence: CDR1 SGHRS, CDR2 YFSETQ.